This is a list of T cell receptor beta chains from one sample in a study of cytomegalovirus exposure and HLA in healthy donors. Profiled with immunoSEQ multiplex PCR; TCRdb holds only in-frame clones, not every one. Here the sample spans fewer than 200,000 clones, approximately 72% being singletons. The source material was PBMCs. The receptors shown here come from a human donor in good health. The CDR3 runs from the conserved cysteine through the conserved F or W. The order of the fields is CDR3 length, V gene, D gene, J gene, clone size, CDR3 DNA, CDR3 protein. A D gene is named only where the DNA matches it firmly. Size tells how often a clone was seen (once, few, many) or the class of an expanded clone, and some rows leave it out.

len: 13
v_gene: TRBV6-1
d_gene: TRBD1
j_gene: TRBJ2-5
abundance: .
CDR3nt: TGTGCCAGTAGGGACAGGGCTTACGAGACCCAGTACTTC
CDR3aa: CASRDRAYETQYF

len: 16
v_gene: TRBV5-8
d_gene: TRBD1
j_gene: TRBJ1-6
abundance: .
CDR3nt: TGTGCCAGCAGCGCGGGACAGGGGGCGGCTAATTCACCCCTCCACTTT
CDR3aa: CASSAGQGAANSPLHF

len: 14
v_gene: TRBV25-1
d_gene: TRBD1
j_gene: TRBJ1-1
abundance: few
CDR3nt: TGTGCCAGCAGTGACCAACAGGGGGCCCCTGAAGCTTTCTTT
CDR3aa: CASSDQQGAPEAFF

len: 11
v_gene: TRBV30
d_gene: .
j_gene: TRBJ1-2
abundance: .
CDR3nt: TGTGCCTGGGCCGCGGCTCCGGGCTACACCTTC
CDR3aa: CAWAAAPGYTF

len: 15
v_gene: TRBV15
d_gene: .
j_gene: TRBJ1-2
abundance: few
CDR3nt: TGTGCCACCAGCAGAGCCTCCCTTGGAGGCTATGGCTACACCTTC
CDR3aa: CATSRASLGGYGYTF

len: 13
v_gene: TRBV5-4
d_gene: TRBD1
j_gene: TRBJ2-7
abundance: .
CDR3nt: TGTGCCAGCAGCAAGGACAGGGCCTACGAGCAGTACTTC
CDR3aa: CASSKDRAYEQYF

len: 12
v_gene: TRBV12-5
d_gene: .
j_gene: TRBJ1-5
abundance: .
CDR3nt: TGTGCTAGTGCCAATAGCAATCAGCCCCAGCATTTT
CDR3aa: CASANSNQPQHF

len: 18
v_gene: TRBV18
d_gene: TRBD1
j_gene: TRBJ2-7
abundance: .
CDR3nt: TGTGCCAGCTCACCTCCCTCCCAGATTTTCAGGGGGCAGGACGAGCAGTACTTC
CDR3aa: CASSPPSQIFRGQDEQYF

len: 16
v_gene: TRBV14
d_gene: .
j_gene: TRBJ1-2
abundance: .
CDR3nt: TGTGCCAGCAGCCAAGAATACGGGGGACCGTGGTATGGCTACACCTTC
CDR3aa: CASSQEYGGPWYGYTF

len: 16
v_gene: TRBV29-1
d_gene: .
j_gene: TRBJ2-7
abundance: .
CDR3nt: TGCAGCGTGAGGGGGGGACAGGCACCAAAAGTGGGCGAGCAGTACTTC
CDR3aa: CSVRGGQAPKVGEQYF

len: 14
v_gene: TRBV7-6
d_gene: .
j_gene: TRBJ2-7
abundance: .
CDR3nt: TGTGCCAGCAGCCTTTGGGGGGAGAGGTACGAGCAGTACTTC
CDR3aa: CASSLWGERYEQYF

len: 14
v_gene: TRBV7-9
d_gene: .
j_gene: TRBJ1-1
abundance: few
CDR3nt: TGTGCCAGCAGCACAGACGGCATGAACACTGAAGCTTTCTTT
CDR3aa: CASSTDGMNTEAFF

len: 15
v_gene: TRBV7-8
d_gene: TRBD1
j_gene: TRBJ1-4
abundance: .
CDR3nt: TGTGCCAGCAGCTTACACGACAGGGCGGAAGAAAAACTGTTTTTT
CDR3aa: CASSLHDRAEEKLFF

len: 11
v_gene: TRBV20-1
d_gene: TRBD1
j_gene: TRBJ1-2
abundance: .
CDR3nt: TGCAGTGCTAGTGACAGGGGGATGTTCGTGTTC
CDR3aa: CSASDRGMFVF

len: 15
v_gene: TRBV6-1
d_gene: TRBD1
j_gene: TRBJ2-7
abundance: .
CDR3nt: TGTGCCAGCAGTGAACAGGGACAGGGGTGGTACGAGCAGTACTTC
CDR3aa: CASSEQGQGWYEQYF

len: 13
v_gene: TRBV29-1
d_gene: .
j_gene: TRBJ2-7
abundance: .
CDR3nt: TGCAGCGTTAAAGGGTTGACTCATTACGAGCAGTACTTC
CDR3aa: CSVKGLTHYEQYF

len: 15
v_gene: TRBV6-5
d_gene: TRBD1
j_gene: TRBJ2-5
abundance: few
CDR3nt: TGTGCCAGCAGGCCGACAGGGTGGGTAGAAGAGACCCAGTACTTC
CDR3aa: CASRPTGWVEETQYF

len: 14
v_gene: TRBV15
d_gene: .
j_gene: TRBJ2-1
abundance: .
CDR3nt: TGTGCCACCAGCAGAGGGGGCTGGTACAATGAGCAGTTCTTC
CDR3aa: CATSRGGWYNEQFF

len: 16
v_gene: TRBV2
d_gene: .
j_gene: TRBJ2-7
abundance: once
CDR3nt: TGTGCCAGCAGTGATACGGCATTCCGACTTATCTACGAGCAGTACTTC
CDR3aa: CASSDTAFRLIYEQYF

len: 19
v_gene: TRBV4-2
d_gene: TRBD2
j_gene: TRBJ2-3
abundance: once
CDR3nt: TGTGCCAGCAGCCAAGGTCTGGCTAGCGGGGGGAGATGGGGAGATACGCAGTATTTT
CDR3aa: CASSQGLASGGRWGDTQYF

len: 15
v_gene: TRBV29-1
d_gene: .
j_gene: TRBJ2-3
abundance: .
CDR3nt: TGCAGCGTTGAGCCCCAGGGTGGGTCGACAGATACGCAGTATTTT
CDR3aa: CSVEPQGGSTDTQYF

len: 13
v_gene: TRBV9
d_gene: .
j_gene: TRBJ2-7
abundance: .
CDR3nt: TGTGCCAGCAGCCCCGTGAGTAGAGGCGAGCAGTACTTC
CDR3aa: CASSPVSRGEQYF

len: 15
v_gene: TRBV6-5
d_gene: TRBD1
j_gene: TRBJ1-5
abundance: .
CDR3nt: TGTGCCAGCAGGGGACAGGGGAATAGCAATCAGCCCCAGCATTTT
CDR3aa: CASRGQGNSNQPQHF

len: 14
v_gene: TRBV5-8
d_gene: .
j_gene: TRBJ1-1
abundance: .
CDR3nt: TGTGCCAGCACCGTTACTTTCAGGGACACTGAAGCTTTCTTT
CDR3aa: CASTVTFRDTEAFF

len: 15
v_gene: TRBV13
d_gene: .
j_gene: TRBJ2-7
abundance: few
CDR3nt: TGTGCCAGCAGCGCCACTTTCCTCAGGGGAAGCGAGCAGTACTTC
CDR3aa: CASSATFLRGSEQYF

len: 16
v_gene: TRBV5-1
d_gene: .
j_gene: TRBJ1-4
abundance: .
CDR3nt: TGCGCCAGCAGCCCCTCGGTACAGGGAACTGATCGGAAACTGTTTTTT
CDR3aa: CASSPSVQGTDRKLFF

len: 13
v_gene: TRBV5-4
d_gene: .
j_gene: TRBJ2-7
abundance: .
CDR3nt: TGTGCCAGCAGCCGGGGAAGCTCCTACGAGCAGTACTTC
CDR3aa: CASSRGSSYEQYF

len: 18
v_gene: TRBV19
d_gene: TRBD1
j_gene: TRBJ2-3
abundance: once
CDR3nt: TGTGCCAGTAGTATGTTTACAGGGGGCTCCTCGACCACAGATACGCAGTATTTT
CDR3aa: CASSMFTGGSSTTDTQYF

len: 15
v_gene: TRBV19
d_gene: .
j_gene: TRBJ1-6
abundance: .
CDR3nt: TGTGCCAGTAGTACAGGACAATCCTATAATTCACCCCTCCACTTT
CDR3aa: CASSTGQSYNSPLHF

len: 14
v_gene: TRBV4-1
d_gene: .
j_gene: TRBJ1-1
abundance: .
CDR3nt: TGCGCCAGCAGCCAAGTGGGAGAGGGCACTGAAGCTTTCTTT
CDR3aa: CASSQVGEGTEAFF

len: 13
v_gene: TRBV5-5
d_gene: .
j_gene: TRBJ1-1
abundance: .
CDR3nt: TGTGCCAGCAGCTATGACACAGGGTCGGAAGCTTTCTTT
CDR3aa: CASSYDTGSEAFF

len: 13
v_gene: TRBV5-1
d_gene: .
j_gene: TRBJ1-1
abundance: few
CDR3nt: TGCGCCAGCAGCTTGGTGGCAAACACTGAAGCTTTCTTT
CDR3aa: CASSLVANTEAFF

len: 15
v_gene: TRBV4-2
d_gene: .
j_gene: TRBJ2-2
abundance: .
CDR3nt: TGTGCCAGCAGCCGAGGACAAGCCTCTACCGGGGAGCTGTTTTTT
CDR3aa: CASSRGQASTGELFF

len: 13
v_gene: TRBV10-3
d_gene: .
j_gene: TRBJ1-2
abundance: .
CDR3nt: TGTGCCATCAGTGGCGGAGTAACCTATGGCTACACCTTC
CDR3aa: CAISGGVTYGYTF

len: 11
v_gene: TRBV6-5
d_gene: .
j_gene: TRBJ2-3
abundance: .
CDR3nt: TGTGCCAGCAGACTAGCAGATACGCAGTATTTT
CDR3aa: CASRLADTQYF

len: 12
v_gene: TRBV2
d_gene: .
j_gene: TRBJ2-7
abundance: .
CDR3nt: TGTGCCAGCAAACTAGAAACATACGAGCAGTACTTC
CDR3aa: CASKLETYEQYF

len: 13
v_gene: TRBV12-5
d_gene: .
j_gene: TRBJ2-3
abundance: .
CDR3nt: TGTGCTAGTGGTCCCGGAGGGGAGGATACGCAGTATTTT
CDR3aa: CASGPGGEDTQYF

len: 17
v_gene: TRBV19
d_gene: TRBD1
j_gene: TRBJ1-1
abundance: .
CDR3nt: TGTGCCAGCACAAGGCCCGGACAGGGGTACCCGAACACTGAAGCTTTCTTT
CDR3aa: CASTRPGQGYPNTEAFF

len: 15
v_gene: TRBV7-3
d_gene: TRBD2
j_gene: TRBJ2-5
abundance: .
CDR3nt: TGTGCCAGCAGCCCCGCCGGGACTAGTGGAGAGACCCAGTACTTC
CDR3aa: CASSPAGTSGETQYF

len: 15
v_gene: TRBV6-1
d_gene: TRBD2
j_gene: TRBJ2-1
abundance: .
CDR3nt: TGTGCCAGCAGTTCCGGACTAGGGTCCTACAATGAGCAGTTCTTC
CDR3aa: CASSSGLGSYNEQFF

len: 13
v_gene: TRBV7-8
d_gene: .
j_gene: TRBJ2-5
abundance: .
CDR3nt: TGTGCCAGCAGCGCTGGACTCACGGAGACCCAGTACTTC
CDR3aa: CASSAGLTETQYF

len: 13
v_gene: TRBV6-6
d_gene: TRBD1
j_gene: TRBJ1-5
abundance: .
CDR3nt: TGTGCCAGCAGTCCGCAGGGGGGTCAGCCCCAGCATTTT
CDR3aa: CASSPQGGQPQHF

len: 14
v_gene: TRBV9
d_gene: TRBD1
j_gene: TRBJ1-2
abundance: .
CDR3nt: TGTGCCAGCAGCCCGTCACAGGGGTTCTATGGCTACACCTTC
CDR3aa: CASSPSQGFYGYTF